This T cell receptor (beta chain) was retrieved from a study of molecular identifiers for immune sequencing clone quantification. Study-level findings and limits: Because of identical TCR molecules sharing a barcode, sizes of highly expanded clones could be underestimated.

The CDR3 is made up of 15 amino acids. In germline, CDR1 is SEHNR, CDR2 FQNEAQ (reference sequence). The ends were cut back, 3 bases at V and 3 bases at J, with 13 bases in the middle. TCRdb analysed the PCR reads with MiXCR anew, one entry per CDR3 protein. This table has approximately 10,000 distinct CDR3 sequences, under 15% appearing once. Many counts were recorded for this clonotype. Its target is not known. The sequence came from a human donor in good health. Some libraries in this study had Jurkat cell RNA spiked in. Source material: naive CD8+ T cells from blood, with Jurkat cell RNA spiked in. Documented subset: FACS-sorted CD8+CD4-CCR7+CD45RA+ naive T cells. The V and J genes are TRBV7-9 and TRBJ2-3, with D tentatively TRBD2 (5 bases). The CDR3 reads CASSFRIGGTDTQYF. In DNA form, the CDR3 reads TGTGCCAGCAGCTTCCGGATTGGAGGAACAGATACGCAGTATTTT.